Detailed here is one T cell receptor beta chain. This entry belongs to a study of shared clonotypes between healthy human individuals. Clones were sequenced by immunoSEQ multiplex PCR, and TCRdb holds only the in-frame ones, with some missing. The sample consists of around 980,000 clones, around 82% of them appearing once. V lost 3 bases, J lost 6 bases, and 6 bases stayed unmatched. From germline, CDR1 is MGHDK and CDR2 SYGVNS. This CDR3 has 15 amino acids. This chain connects TRBV25-1 to TRBJ1-5, with 9 positions matching TRBD1. This TCR was recovered from a man aged 18 to 30 in good health. Some clones in this sample may be carry-over from other donors' samples. Sequenced material: memory CD4+ T cells from PBMCs. Stated subset: CD45RA-negative fraction. For the CDR3, the DNA is TGTGCCAGCAGTGAGGGGACAGGGAGGGGTCAGCCCCAGCATTTT. The encoded protein is CASSEGTGRGQPQHF.